The 4 T cell receptor beta chains reported below all come from one sample, sequenced in a study of shared clonotypes between healthy human individuals (dated by TCRdb to 2018 to 2021). The method behind the library was the immunoSEQ multiplex PCR assay. The immuneACCESS repertoire file appears here via TCRdb, limited to in-frame rearrangements. These files lack a portion of the clones; in checked studies, under half of the deficit traces to unresolved V genes, and the cause of the others is not known. This sample gives 2 million to 2.5 million clones in total; under 97% of them show up just once. More than 0.1% of the sample is taken by the ten largest. The sample was naive CD4+ T cells sorted from blood. The cell subset or site tag for this specimen amounts to: CD45RA+ positively selected. All receptors come from a young man in good health.

The V and J genes are TRBV7-2 and TRBJ1-3; D is undetermined. V gave up 5 bases and J gave up 0 bases, with 5 bases separating them. The CDR3 has 13 amino acids. CDR1 and CDR2 (germline): SGHTA, FQGNSA. The CDR3 nucleotides are TGTGCCAGCAGCGTGGGCTCTGGAAACACCATATATTTT. Encoded protein: CASSVGSGNTIYF.

This rearrangement joins TRBV6-1 to TRBJ1-3, with TRBD1 matching over 9 bases. Germline CDR1 and CDR2: MNHNS and SASEGT. The J segment lost 5 bases and the V segment lost 7 bases, leaving 6 bases of the junction unmatched. CDR3 length: 14 residues. CDR3 amino acids: CASTLDRGRNTIYF. Here the CDR3 DNA reads TGTGCCAGCACGTTGGACAGGGGAAGAAACACCATATATTTT.

The rearrangement joins TRBV27 to TRBJ1-5, with D perhaps matching TRBD1 (6 bases). V gave up 2 bases and J gave up 0 bases, with 8 bases separating them. From germline, CDR1 is MNHEY and CDR2 SMNVEV (reference sequence). The CDR3 is 15 residues long. The CDR3 sequence: CASSLRQASNQPQHF. CDR3 sequence (DNA): TGTGCCAGCAGTTTACGACAGGCTAGCAATCAGCCCCAGCATTTT.

Comment on this clone: In the same sample, other DNA sequences code for this CDR3. This chain connects TRBV7-2 to TRBJ2-5, with a weak D call TRBD1 (5 bases). In germline, CDR1 is SGHTA, CDR2 FQGNSA. The V gene lost 4 bases and the J gene lost 1 base, with 7 bases spanning the gap. CDR3 length: 13 amino acids. The CDR3: CASSSTVQETQYF. The CDR3 nucleotides read TGTGCCAGCAGCTCGACAGTCCAAGAGACCCAGTACTTC.